Listed here are 15 T cell receptor beta chains from one sample, sequenced in a study of technical replicates of blood from a handful of donors. Repertoires were generated with immunoSEQ multiplex PCR, while TCRdb's copy carries only in-frame clones and drops some. The sample lists some 79,000 clones, more than 85% occurring once. The sequenced sample was T cells isolated from PBMCs. These TCRs come from a human donor in good health. Some clones in this sample may be carry-over from other donors' samples.

The rearrangement uses TRBV6-5 and TRBJ1-1, with a weak D call TRBD1 (6 bases). Germline lookup yields CDR1 MNHEY and CDR2 SVGAGI. The CDR3 runs to 14 residues. With 2 bases removed from V and 4 bases from J, the gap between germline ends came to 11 bases. CDR3 sequence (DNA): TGTGCCAGCAGTTACGGGGGGGGGCGCACTGAAGCTTTCTTT. Amino acid sequence: CASSYGGGRTEAFF.

The chain links TRBV5-1 to TRBJ1-2; no definite D call. The CDR3 has 13 residues. Between the trimmed V and J ends, which lost 1 base and 1 base, there was a span of 5 bases. Germline V lookup: CDR1 SGHRS, CDR2 YFSETQ. The CDR3 sequence: CASSLTVNYGYTF. CDR3 DNA: TGCGCCAGCAGCTTGACGGTTAACTATGGCTACACCTTC.

J is TRBJ1-4 and V is TRBV2; 8 bases line up with TRBD1. The germline CDR1 and CDR2 sequences are SNHLY and FYNNEI. Trimming took 2 bases from V and 8 from J; bases not matched to a gene: 7. The CDR3 sequence is 15 residues long. The CDR3 here is CASSEFGTGWEKLFF. Here the CDR3 DNA reads TGTGCCAGCAGTGAATTTGGGACAGGATGGGAAAAACTGTTTTTT.

J is TRBJ2-5 and V is TRBV19; TRBD2 might be the D (6 bases). Germline values: CDR1 LNHDA, CDR2 SQIVND (reference sequence). The V end was cut by 5 bases, the J end by 5 bases, with 15 bases between. The CDR3 has 14 residues. Here the CDR3 reads CASSYSGGLETQYF. The CDR3 DNA is TGTGCCAGTAGTTATAGCGGAGGCTTGGAGACCCAGTACTTC.

The chain is built from TRBV29-1 and TRBJ2-1, with 9 bases aligning to TRBD2. CDR1 is SQVTM and CDR2 is ANQGSEA in the germline V gene. V gave up 5 bases and J gave up 9 bases; unmatched junction bases: 5. The CDR3 has 12 residues. The CDR3 nucleotides are TGCAGCGTTAAAAAAGCGGGAGGTGAGCAGTTCTTC. This translates into CSVKKAGGEQFF.

The gene calls are TRBV7-9 and TRBJ1-6, with a possible D match to TRBD1 (6 bases). The germline V and J ends were trimmed by 5 bases and 9 bases, with 23 bases remaining between them. The CDR3 runs to 17 residues. Germline CDR1 is SEHNR and CDR2 is FQNEAQ (reference sequence). The CDR3 bases are TGTGCCAGCAGCCCGGTTGACAGGCTTTATACGAGTTCACCCCTCCACTTT. Encoded protein: CASSPVDRLYTSSPLHF. Complete variable domain (other parts from reference TRBV7-9 and TRBJ1-6): DTGVSQNPRHKITKRGQNVTFRCDPISEHNRLYWYRQTLGQGPEFLTYFQNEAQLEKSRLLSDRFSAERPKGSFSTLEIQRTEQGDSAMYLCASSPVDRLYTSSPLHFGNGTRLTVT.

V and J are TRBV9 and TRBJ2-1; maybe TRBD2 (6 bases). Trimming shortened V by 3 bases and J by 6 bases, and 13 bases separated the two germline ends. The germline CDR1 and CDR2 sequences are SGDLS and YYNGEE. The CDR3 is 14 amino acids. CDR3 nucleotides: TGTGCCAGCAGCGCCGTAACTAGCAGCAATGAGCAGTTCTTC. Encoded protein: CASSAVTSSNEQFF.

This clone came up once. The chain has TRBV19 and TRBJ1-2, with D uncertain. V was pared by 4 bases and J by 6 bases, with 12 bases between. The CDR3 covers 13 residues. From germline, CDR1 is LNHDA and CDR2 SQIVND (reference sequence). The chain's CDR3 is CASSSPLGDGYTF. CDR3 coding DNA: TGTGCCAGTAGTAGTCCTTTGGGCGATGGCTACACCTTC.

This sequence joins TRBV5-6 and TRBJ2-1; D is unclear. Germline assignment: CDR1 SGHDT and CDR2 YYEEEE. This CDR3 contains 12 residues. V was shortened by 3 bases and J by 9 bases, with 10 bases between the two germline ends. The CDR3 sequence: CASSWLEGEQFF. CDR3 nucleotide sequence: TGTGCCAGCAGCTGGCTAGAAGGTGAGCAGTTCTTC.

The CDR3 loop reads CASIAGSSYNEQFF. CDR3 coding DNA: TGTGCCAGTATAGCTGGAAGCTCCTACAATGAGCAGTTCTTC. V usage is TRBV6-9 and J usage is TRBJ2-1; D call uncertain. This CDR3 spans 14 amino acids. Germline V gene sequence: CDR1 MNHGY, CDR2 SVAAGI. The germline V and J ends were trimmed by 9 bases and 0 bases, with 12 bases remaining between them.

The rearrangement uses TRBV7-9 and TRBJ2-1, with 7 bases matching TRBD1. J was trimmed by 5 bases and V by 3 bases; bases with no gene match: 10. The V gene's germline CDR1 is SEHNR and CDR2 FQNEAQ (reference sequence). The CDR3 contains 16 residues. The CDR3 region has the DNA TGTGCCAGCAGCTTTTATACAGGGGTCGTGGACAATGAGCAGTTCTTC. Its translation: CASSFYTGVVDNEQFF.

In DNA, the CDR3 is TGTGCCAGCAGTTTCGCACAGGGGAACAAAAACATTCAGTACTTC. Its protein product is CASSFAQGNKNIQYF. The J gene is TRBJ2-4, the V gene TRBV6-5; 7 bases match TRBD1. Unmatched junction bases numbered 6, after V lost 4 bases and J lost 3 bases. Germline CDR1 reads MNHEY; CDR2 reads SVGAGI. This CDR3 spans 15 amino acids.

This chain connects TRBV6-1 to TRBJ2-7, with D hard to call. CDR3 length: 14 amino acids. Per germline, CDR1 MNHNS and CDR2 SASEGT. Trimming cost V 1 base and J 3 bases, with 10 bases left between them. In DNA form, the CDR3 reads TGTGCCAGCAGTGAAGGGCCGCAAATCTACGAGCAGTACTTC. Protein product: CASSEGPQIYEQYF.

The rearrangement joins TRBV7-2 to TRBJ2-7; 8 bases are a match to TRBD2. The ends lost 4 bases at V and 5 bases at J; junction bases unmatched: 7. Germline loops: CDR1 SGHTA, CDR2 FQGNSA. The CDR3 is 14 amino acids. The CDR3: CASSSGLEPNEQYF. CDR3 sequence (DNA): TGTGCCAGCAGCTCGGGACTAGAACCCAACGAGCAGTACTTC.

The genes are TRBV29-1 and TRBJ2-3, with TRBD1 identical over 8 bases. J gave up 6 bases and V 3 bases, and 8 bases lay outside the gene matches. Germline V gives CDR1 SQVTM, CDR2 ANQGSEA. This CDR3 comprises 14 residues. This CDR3 reads CSVEADRVWDTQYF. The CDR3 DNA sequence: TGCAGCGTTGAGGCGGACAGGGTATGGGATACGCAGTATTTT.